This TCR beta chain was observed in a study of Ad26.COV2.S vaccination and SARS-CoV-2 variants. As for the study in general: Recipients of Ad26.COV2.S got it intramuscularly, once or twice 56 days apart.

The treatment denotes: around 19 received Ad26.COV2.S at low or high dose, single or two shots; several received placebo; per-sample allocation not given. After the first vaccine or placebo injection, samples were drawn on day 63. Clones were sequenced by immunoSEQ multiplex PCR, and TCRdb holds only the in-frame ones, with some missing. The sample shows about 350,000 clones, approximately 90% of them seen only once. Broader study findings: Post-vaccination spike-specific CD8+ and CD4+ T cell responses reportedly had substantial breadth.

With regard to this clone: The antigen is unknown.

This sequence originates from a person aged 18-65 years who received the Ad26.COV2.S COVID-19 vaccine or a placebo. The material sequenced was peripheral blood, taken in a trial of Ad26.COV2.S vaccine versus placebo.

DNA for the CDR3: TGTGCCAGCAGCCCGCGACTAGCGGGCCCTTACGAGCAGTACTTC. This codes for CASSPRLAGPYEQYF. This chain joins TRBV7-3 and TRBJ2-7, with TRBD2 matching 10 bases. Per the germline V gene, CDR1 is SGHTA and CDR2 is FQGTGA. The CDR3 covers 15 residues. The ends lost 5 bases at V and 4 bases at J; junction bases unmatched: 8.